This T cell receptor (beta chain) was identified in a study of Graves' ophthalmopathy and Graves' hyperthyroidism. Overall study context: Peripheral blood samples were taken at initial diagnosis, before any treatment. Study-wide points: The authors also found most expanded thyroid clonotypes above 0.001 frequency in blood.

The diagnosis combined clinical symptoms, thyroxine, TRAb, thyroid ultrasound and orbital computed tomography scans. The authors used Ficoll-Paque density gradient centrifugation to separate PBMCs. The input was more than 8 ml of fresh peripheral blood. Amplification from RNA transcripts yielded the TCR beta CDR3 regions. The library came from an HTBI-primed first-round RT-PCR and a second-round multiplex PCR. Each CDR3 protein gets one entry after TCRdb re-called the multiplex PCR reads with MiXCR. The sample lists hundreds of thousands of distinct CDR3 sequences, about 41% occurring once. Between the trimmed V and J ends, which lost 4 bases and 3 bases, there was a span of 4 bases. CDR3 length equals 11 residues. CDR1 SNHLY and CDR2 FYNNEI come from the germline V gene. The sample holds many counts of this clonotype. Its antigen is not known.

This receptor was identified in an adult man with Graves' ophthalmopathy. The V gene is TRBV2, the J gene TRBJ2-7, with D hard to call. Sequences were obtained from peripheral blood. CDR3 amino acids: CASSGFYEQYF. In DNA form, the CDR3 reads TGTGCCAGCAGTGGTTTCTACGAGCAGTACTTC.